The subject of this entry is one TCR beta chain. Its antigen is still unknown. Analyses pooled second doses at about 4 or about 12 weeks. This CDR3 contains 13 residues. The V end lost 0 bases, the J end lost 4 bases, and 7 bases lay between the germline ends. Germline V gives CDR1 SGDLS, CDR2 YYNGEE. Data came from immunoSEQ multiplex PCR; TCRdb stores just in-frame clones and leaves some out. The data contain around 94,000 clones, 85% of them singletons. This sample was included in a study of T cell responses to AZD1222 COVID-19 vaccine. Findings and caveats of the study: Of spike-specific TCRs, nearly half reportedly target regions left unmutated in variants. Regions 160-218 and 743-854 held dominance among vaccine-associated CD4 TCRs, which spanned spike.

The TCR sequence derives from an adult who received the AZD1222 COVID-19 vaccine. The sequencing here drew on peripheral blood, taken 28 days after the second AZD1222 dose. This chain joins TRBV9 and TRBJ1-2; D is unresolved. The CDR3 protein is CASSVDGLYGYTF. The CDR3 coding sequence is TGTGCCAGCAGCGTAGACGGGCTCTATGGCTACACCTTC.